A single T cell receptor beta chain is shown here with its context. The data originate from a study of blood T cell repertoires in COVID-19. Overall study: From T cells, B-cell-depleted T cells, or PBMCs came the material, which was cDNA or gDNA.

V was pared by 5 bases and J by 1 base, with 4 bases of the junction left unmatched. The CDR3 loop spans 16 amino acids. Per the germline V gene, CDR1 is SGHRS and CDR2 is YFSETQ. Original analysis: Reference gene primer amplification gave estimated nucleated cell counts. Here immunoSEQ multiplex PCR was the method, and the copy in TCRdb shows in-frame clones only, minus some. V and J calls plus clone size are reproduced from that table; the DNA served to infer D and trimming. The sample records about 190,000 clones, 88% being singletons. The V and J genes are TRBV5-1 and TRBJ2-5; 14 positions match TRBD2. The sequence was obtained from a human donor in a cohort sampled during active COVID-19. Sequenced material: peripheral blood. This chain's CDR3 is CASSIGLAGGQETQYF. The CDR3 DNA reads as TGCGCCAGCAGTATCGGACTAGCGGGGGGCCAAGAGACCCAGTACTTC.